These 21 T cell receptor beta chains were sequenced from one sample in a study of shared clonotypes between healthy human individuals. TCRdb's copy holds only in-frame clones and misses some; the assay was immunoSEQ multiplex PCR. The sample has nearly 750,000 clones, roughly 72% seen once. The specimen was memory CD4+ T cells sorted from blood. This sample's subset: CD45RA-negative fraction. The receptor set was obtained from a woman in her 30s in good health.

V is TRBV28 and J is TRBJ1-2; tentative D call: TRBD1 (6 bases). The CDR3 is 14 amino acids. CDR1 is MDHEN and CDR2 is SYDVKM in the germline V gene. Trimming left V 5 bases short and J 4 bases short, with 14 bases between. DNA for the CDR3: TGTGCCAGCAGTGTCCAACAGGGAAGCTATGGCTACACCTTC. Its translation is CASSVQQGSYGYTF.

The V call is TRBV30, the J call TRBJ1-6; 7 nucleotides line up with TRBD1. Per the germline V gene, CDR1 is GTSNPN and CDR2 is SVGIG (reference sequence). With V trimmed by 4 bases and J by 6 bases, 9 bases remained unmatched. The length of the CDR3 is 15 residues. The CDR3: CAWMRQGGRNSPLHF. CDR3 DNA: TGTGCCTGGATGAGACAGGGAGGCCGTAATTCACCCCTCCACTTT.

V and J are TRBV7-3 and TRBJ2-2; 7 bases agree with TRBD1. The germline CDR1 and CDR2 sequences are SGHTA and FQGTGA. The CDR3 totals 16 residues. J was trimmed by 0 bases and V by 5 bases; bases with no gene match: 6. The CDR3 reads CASSPNRGANTGELFF. DNA of the CDR3: TGTGCCAGCAGCCCAAACAGGGGCGCGAACACCGGGGAGCTGTTTTTT.

The chain joins TRBV5-6 to TRBJ2-3; 12 bases are shared with TRBD2. The CDR3 loop spans 18 amino acids. Germline CDR1 SGHDT, CDR2 YYEEEE. The trim removed 2 bases at V and 6 bases at J, leaving 13 bases unmatched. The DNA of the CDR3 is TGTGCCAGCAGCTTTATATCGACTAGCGGGAGTCAAAGGGATACGCAGTATTTT. This translates into CASSFISTSGSQRDTQYF.

The V gene is TRBV18, the J gene TRBJ1-2; a possible D gene is TRBD1 (6 bases). The CDR3 totals 13 residues. Germline assignment: CDR1 KGHSH and CDR2 LQKENI. Trimming took 5 bases from V and 2 from J, leaving 9 bases between them. The CDR3 DNA reads as TGTGCCAGCTCATCCGACAGGAACTATGGCTACACCTTC. Residues: CASSSDRNYGYTF. The variable domain in full, with the rest retrieved from reference TRBV18 and TRBJ1-2, is NAGVMQNPRHLVRRRGQEARLRCSPMKGHSHVYWYRQLPEEGLKFMVYLQKENIIDESGMPKERFSAEFPKEGPSILRIQQVVRGDSAAYFCASSSDRNYGYTFGSGTRLTVV.

This sequence joins TRBV4-1 and TRBJ2-1; 9 positions agree with TRBD2. The CDR3 sequence is 15 residues long. Germline V gene sequence: CDR1 MGHRA, CDR2 YSYEKL. J was trimmed by 8 bases and V by 0 bases; bases with no gene match: 5. In DNA form, the CDR3 reads TGCGCCAGCAGCCAAGACGCTAGCGGGATATATGAGCAGTTCTTC. Translating gives CASSQDASGIYEQFF.

V gene TRBV19 combines with J gene TRBJ2-5; either TRBD1 or TRBD2 may fit D (5 bases each). Per the germline V gene, CDR1 is LNHDA and CDR2 is SQIVND (reference sequence). With 4 bases removed from V and 4 bases from J, the gap between germline ends came to 13 bases. CDR3 size: 14 residues. CDR3 in amino acids: CASSTDSRGETQYF. As DNA, the CDR3 is TGTGCCAGTAGTACCGACTCGAGGGGAGAGACCCAGTACTTC.

V and J are TRBV27 and TRBJ2-1; 7 positions agree with TRBD2. CDR3 length equals 14 residues. J lost 8 bases, V lost 5 bases, and 9 bases had no gene match. Germline V gives CDR1 MNHEY, CDR2 SMNVEV (reference sequence). The CDR3 DNA reads TGTGCCAGCAGTACCGGGGGGTTCCTCCATGAGCAGTTCTTC. It encodes CASSTGGFLHEQFF.

This clone came up many times. The chain has TRBV7-9 and TRBJ2-1; TRBD1 matches 9 bases. The V gene end was trimmed by 5 bases and the J gene end by 9 bases; junction bases not matched to a gene: 8. This CDR3 is built from 14 residues. Looked up from germline, CDR1 is SEHNR and CDR2 is FQNEAQ (reference sequence). CDR3 residues: CASSPGTGNFEQFF. CDR3 sequence (DNA): TGTGCCAGCAGCCCGGGGACAGGGAACTTTGAGCAGTTCTTC.

The chain joins TRBV11-2 to TRBJ2-5, with 11 bases identical to TRBD2. V dropped 1 base and J dropped 0; count of bases not matched to a gene: 4. This CDR3 comprises 17 residues. Germline CDR1 reads SGHAT; CDR2 reads FQNNGV. The CDR3 sequence is CASSLGSSGRHQETQYF. The CDR3 nucleotides read TGTGCCAGCAGCTTAGGGTCTAGCGGGAGGCACCAAGAGACCCAGTACTTC.

V gene TRBV4-3 combines with J gene TRBJ1-1; a weak D match, TRBD1 (5 bases). V lost 6 bases, J lost 5 bases, and 13 bases lay in between. Looked up from germline, CDR1 is LGHNA and CDR2 is YSLEER. There are 13 residues in the CDR3. The DNA of the CDR3 is TGCGCCAGCAGTCCGAGGGGCTGGACTGAAGCTTTCTTT. It encodes CASSPRGWTEAFF.

This rearrangement joins TRBV5-5 to TRBJ2-7, with TRBD2 matching over 13 bases. J lost 2 bases, V lost 0 bases, and 5 bases had no gene match. There are 17 residues in the CDR3. Looked up from germline, CDR1 is SGHKS and CDR2 is YYEKEE (reference sequence). The DNA for the CDR3 is TGTGCCAGCAGCTTGGCCTGGACTAGCGGGAGCACCTACGAGCAGTACTTC. Translating gives CASSLAWTSGSTYEQYF.

As regards this clone: Additional DNA sequences in this sample encode the identical CDR3. The chain is built from TRBV4-1 and TRBJ2-7; 13 bases agree with TRBD2. The CDR3 has 15 residues. Germline V lookup: CDR1 MGHRA, CDR2 YSYEKL. V was clipped by 2 bases and J by 4 bases; unmatched bases: 2. CDR3 in DNA: TGCGCCAGCAGCCAACCGACTAGCGGGAGGTACGAGCAGTACTTC. Encoded protein: CASSQPTSGRYEQYF.

This rearrangement joins TRBV18 to TRBJ1-2; 12 bases map to TRBD1. This CDR3 has 17 amino acids. Germline CDR1 KGHSH, CDR2 LQKENI. V dropped 2 bases and J dropped 8; count of bases not matched to a gene: 12. This CDR3 reads CASSPNAGTGGAEGYTF. Here the CDR3 DNA reads TGTGCCAGCTCACCAAACGCCGGGACAGGGGGCGCGGAGGGCTACACCTTC.

The V gene is TRBV6-5, the J gene TRBJ2-1; D is ambiguous. The ends were cut back, 6 bases at V and 7 bases at J, with 19 bases in the middle. Germline V gene sequence: CDR1 MNHEY, CDR2 SVGAGI. CDR3 length equals 15 residues. The CDR3 here is CASRRQPSYSNEQFF. The CDR3, as DNA: TGTGCCAGCAGGCGGCAGCCCTCCTACTCAAATGAGCAGTTCTTC.

This chain joins TRBV6-1 and TRBJ1-5; D remains ambiguous. V lost 9 bases, J lost 0 bases, and 12 bases lay in between. There are 14 residues in the CDR3. The germline V gene encodes CDR1 MNHNS and CDR2 SASEGT. CDR3: CASRTGNSNQPQHF. In DNA, the CDR3 is TGTGCCAGTCGGACGGGGAATAGCAATCAGCCCCAGCATTTT.

This clone was detected ten times or more. The chain links TRBV11-2 to TRBJ2-4; a possible D gene is TRBD1 (5 bases). Trimming took 3 bases from V and 2 from J, leaving 11 bases between them. This CDR3 comprises 15 residues. Per the germline V gene, CDR1 is SGHAT and CDR2 is FQNNGV. This CDR3 reads CASSFLRGSKNIQYF. The DNA for the CDR3 is TGTGCCAGCAGCTTTCTTAGGGGATCCAAAAACATTCAGTACTTC.

The V and J genes are TRBV27 and TRBJ2-3; D not resolved. Germline loops: CDR1 MNHEY, CDR2 SMNVEV (reference sequence). V dropped 2 bases and J dropped 4 bases, with 13 bases sitting between them. This CDR3 contains 15 residues. The CDR3 here is CASSLRVARPDTQYF. The DNA of the CDR3 is TGTGCCAGCAGTTTAAGGGTGGCAAGGCCAGATACGCAGTATTTT.

The chain links TRBV28 to TRBJ2-3, with 10 nucleotides matching TRBD1. The CDR3 length is 16 residues. Germline V gene data show CDR1 as MDHEN and CDR2 as SYDVKM. Trimming removed 5 bases from V and 5 bases from J; junction bases left unmatched: 10. The CDR3 nucleotides read TGTGCCAGCAGTCCACCTCGGACAGGGGGTCGAGATACGCAGTATTTT. Encoded protein: CASSPPRTGGRDTQYF.

The chain couples TRBV29-1 to TRBJ1-2; D may be TRBD1 (6 bases). The germline V gene has CDR1 SQVTM and CDR2 ANQGSEA. Trimming took 5 bases from V and 6 from J, leaving 19 bases between them. This CDR3 region has 14 residues. The CDR3: CSVPRDRGRNGYTF. CDR3 in DNA: TGCAGCGTTCCCCGGGACCGGGGGCGGAATGGCTACACCTTC.

This clone was counted a few times. V is TRBV7-2 and J is TRBJ2-1; D is possibly TRBD2 (5 bases). The germline V and J ends were trimmed by 5 bases and 2 bases, with 13 bases remaining between them. The V gene's germline CDR1 is SGHTA and CDR2 FQGNSA. The CDR3 totals 15 residues. CDR3 sequence reads: CASSPSERAYNEQFF. CDR3 nucleotides: TGTGCCAGCAGCCCGAGCGAGAGGGCCTACAATGAGCAGTTCTTC.